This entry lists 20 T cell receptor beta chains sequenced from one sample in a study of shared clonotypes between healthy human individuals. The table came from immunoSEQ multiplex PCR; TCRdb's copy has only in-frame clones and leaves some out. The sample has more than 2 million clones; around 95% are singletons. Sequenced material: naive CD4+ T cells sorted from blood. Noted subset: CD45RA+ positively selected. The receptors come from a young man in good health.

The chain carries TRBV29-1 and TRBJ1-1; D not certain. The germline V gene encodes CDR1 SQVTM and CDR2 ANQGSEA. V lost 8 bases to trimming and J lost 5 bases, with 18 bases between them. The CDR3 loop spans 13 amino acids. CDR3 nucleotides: TGCAGCACCCTTTCACCCCCTGGGACTGAAGCTTTCTTT. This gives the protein CSTLSPPGTEAFF.

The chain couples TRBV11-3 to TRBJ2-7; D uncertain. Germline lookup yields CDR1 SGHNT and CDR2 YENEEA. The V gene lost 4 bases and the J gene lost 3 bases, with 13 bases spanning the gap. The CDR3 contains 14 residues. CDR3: CASSSVQAYYEQYF. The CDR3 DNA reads TGTGCCAGCAGCTCGGTGCAGGCGTACTACGAGCAGTACTTC.

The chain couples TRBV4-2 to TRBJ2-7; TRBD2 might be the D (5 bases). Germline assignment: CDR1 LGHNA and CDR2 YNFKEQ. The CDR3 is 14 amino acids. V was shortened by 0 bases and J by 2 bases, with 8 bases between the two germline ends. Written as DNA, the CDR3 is TGTGCCAGCAGCCAAGAGGCGGGCCCCTACGAGCAGTACTTC. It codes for CASSQEAGPYEQYF.

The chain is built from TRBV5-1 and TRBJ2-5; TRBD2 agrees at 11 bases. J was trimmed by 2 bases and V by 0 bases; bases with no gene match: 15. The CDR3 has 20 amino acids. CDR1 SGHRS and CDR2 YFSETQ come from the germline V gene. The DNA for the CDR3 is TGCGCCAGCAGCTTGGGCCGGACTTCAGGACTAGCGGGCTCTCAAGAGACCCAGTACTTC. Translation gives CASSLGRTSGLAGSQETQYF. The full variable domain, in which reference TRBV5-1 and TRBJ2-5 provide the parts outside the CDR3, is KAGVTQTPRYLIKTRGQQVTLSCSPISGHRSVSWYQQTPGQGLQFLFEYFSETQRNKGNFPGRFSGRQFSNSRSEMNVSTLELGDSALYLCASSLGRTSGLAGSQETQYFGPGTRLLVL.

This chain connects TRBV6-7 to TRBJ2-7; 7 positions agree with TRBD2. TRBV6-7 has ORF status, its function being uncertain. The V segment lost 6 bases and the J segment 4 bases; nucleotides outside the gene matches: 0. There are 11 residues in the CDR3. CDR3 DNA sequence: TGTGCCAGCAGGGGAGGGTACGAGCAGTACTTC. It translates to CASRGGYEQYF.

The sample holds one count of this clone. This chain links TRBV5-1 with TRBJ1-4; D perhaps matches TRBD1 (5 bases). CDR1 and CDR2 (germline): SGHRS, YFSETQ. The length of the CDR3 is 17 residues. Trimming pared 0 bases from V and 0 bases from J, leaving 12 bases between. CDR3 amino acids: CASSLAGGPATNEKLFF. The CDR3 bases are TGCGCCAGCAGCTTGGCCGGGGGACCTGCAACTAATGAAAAACTGTTTTTT. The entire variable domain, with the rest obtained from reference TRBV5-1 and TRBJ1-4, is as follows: KAGVTQTPRYLIKTRGQQVTLSCSPISGHRSVSWYQQTPGQGLQFLFEYFSETQRNKGNFPGRFSGRQFSNSRSEMNVSTLELGDSALYLCASSLAGGPATNEKLFFGSGTQLSVL.

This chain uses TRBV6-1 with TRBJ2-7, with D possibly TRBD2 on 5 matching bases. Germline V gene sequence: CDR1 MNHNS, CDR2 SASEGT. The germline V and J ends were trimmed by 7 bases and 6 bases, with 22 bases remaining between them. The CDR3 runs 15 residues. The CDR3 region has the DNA TGTGCCAGCAATAGACCTCAGGAGGCTTGGCGCGAGCAGTACTTC. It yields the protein CASNRPQEAWREQYF.

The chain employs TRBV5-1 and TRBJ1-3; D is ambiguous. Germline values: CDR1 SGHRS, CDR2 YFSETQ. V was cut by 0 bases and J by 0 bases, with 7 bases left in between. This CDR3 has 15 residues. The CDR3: CASSLGLSSGNTIYF. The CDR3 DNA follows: TGCGCCAGCAGCTTGGGTTTGAGCTCTGGAAACACCATATATTTT.

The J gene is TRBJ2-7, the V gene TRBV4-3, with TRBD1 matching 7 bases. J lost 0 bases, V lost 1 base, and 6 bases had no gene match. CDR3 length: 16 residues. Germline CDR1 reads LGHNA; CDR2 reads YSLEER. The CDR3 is CASSQGPGQASYEQYF. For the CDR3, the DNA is TGCGCCAGCAGCCAAGGCCCCGGACAGGCCTCCTACGAGCAGTACTTC.

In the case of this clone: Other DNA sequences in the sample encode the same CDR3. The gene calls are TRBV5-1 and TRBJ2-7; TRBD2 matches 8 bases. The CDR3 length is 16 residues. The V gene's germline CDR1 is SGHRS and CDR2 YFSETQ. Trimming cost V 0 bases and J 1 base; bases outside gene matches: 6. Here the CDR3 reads CASSLAPAGGSYEQYF. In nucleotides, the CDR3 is TGCGCCAGCAGCTTGGCCCCGGCGGGAGGTTCCTACGAGCAGTACTTC.

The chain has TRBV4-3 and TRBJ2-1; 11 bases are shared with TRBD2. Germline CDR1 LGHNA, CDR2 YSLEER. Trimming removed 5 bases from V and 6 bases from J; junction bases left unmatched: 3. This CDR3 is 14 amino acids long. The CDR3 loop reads CASSGLAGRNEQFF. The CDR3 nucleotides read TGCGCCAGCAGCGGACTAGCGGGTCGCAATGAGCAGTTCTTC.

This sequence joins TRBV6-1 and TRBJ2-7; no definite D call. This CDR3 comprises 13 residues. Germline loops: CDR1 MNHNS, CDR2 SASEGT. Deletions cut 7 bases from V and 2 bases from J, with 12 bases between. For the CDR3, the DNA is TGTGCCAGCATGCCAGCCACAACCTACGAGCAGTACTTC. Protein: CASMPATTYEQYF.

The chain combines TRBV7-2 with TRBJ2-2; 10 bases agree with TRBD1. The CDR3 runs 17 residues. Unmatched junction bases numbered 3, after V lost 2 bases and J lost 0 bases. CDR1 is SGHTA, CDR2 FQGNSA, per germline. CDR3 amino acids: CASSLFGQGANTGELFF. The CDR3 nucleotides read TGTGCCAGCAGCTTATTCGGACAGGGGGCGAACACCGGGGAGCTGTTTTTT.

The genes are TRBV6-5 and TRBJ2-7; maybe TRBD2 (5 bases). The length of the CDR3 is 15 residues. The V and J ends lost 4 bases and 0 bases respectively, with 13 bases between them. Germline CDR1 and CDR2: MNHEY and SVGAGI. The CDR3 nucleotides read TGTGCCAGCAGTTCTGACAACCGGGGCTCCTACGAGCAGTACTTC. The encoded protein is CASSSDNRGSYEQYF.

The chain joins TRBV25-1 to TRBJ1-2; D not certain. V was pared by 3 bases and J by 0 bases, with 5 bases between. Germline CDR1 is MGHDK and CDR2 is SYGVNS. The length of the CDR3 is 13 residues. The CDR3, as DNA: TGTGCCAGCAGTGACAGAGCTAACTATGGCTACACCTTC. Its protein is CASSDRANYGYTF.

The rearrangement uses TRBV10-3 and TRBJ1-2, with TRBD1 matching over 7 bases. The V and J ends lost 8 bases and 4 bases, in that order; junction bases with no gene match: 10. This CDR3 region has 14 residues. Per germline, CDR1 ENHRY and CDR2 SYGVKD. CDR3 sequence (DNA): TGTGCCATCGGACCCCGGGACAGCCCCTATGGCTACACCTTC. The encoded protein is CAIGPRDSPYGYTF.

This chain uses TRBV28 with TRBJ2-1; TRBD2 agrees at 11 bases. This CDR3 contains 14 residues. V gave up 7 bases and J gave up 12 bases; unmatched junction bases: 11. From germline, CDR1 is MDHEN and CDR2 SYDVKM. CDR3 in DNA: TGTGCCAGCACACTAGCGGGGGATATACGAGGGCAGTTCTTC. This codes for CASTLAGDIRGQFF. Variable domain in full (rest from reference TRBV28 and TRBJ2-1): DVKVTQSSRYLVKRTGEKVFLECVQDMDHENMFWYRQDPGLGLRLIYFSYDVKMKEKGDIPEGYSVSREKKERFSLILESASTNQTSMYLCASTLAGDIRGQFFGPGTRLTVL.

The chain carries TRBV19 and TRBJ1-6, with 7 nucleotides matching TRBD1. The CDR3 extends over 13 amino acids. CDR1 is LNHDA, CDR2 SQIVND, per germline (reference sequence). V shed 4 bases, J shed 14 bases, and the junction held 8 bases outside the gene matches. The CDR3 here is CASSTGQAGTLHF. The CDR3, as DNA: TGTGCCAGTAGTACCGGACAGGCCGGTACCCTCCACTTT.

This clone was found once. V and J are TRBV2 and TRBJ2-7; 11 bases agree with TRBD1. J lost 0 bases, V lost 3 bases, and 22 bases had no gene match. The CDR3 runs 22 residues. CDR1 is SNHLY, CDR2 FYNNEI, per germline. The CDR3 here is CASSDPRTGGAGVRVSSYEQYF. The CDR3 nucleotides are TGTGCCAGCAGTGATCCTCGGACAGGGGGCGCAGGGGTAAGGGTCAGCTCCTACGAGCAGTACTTC.

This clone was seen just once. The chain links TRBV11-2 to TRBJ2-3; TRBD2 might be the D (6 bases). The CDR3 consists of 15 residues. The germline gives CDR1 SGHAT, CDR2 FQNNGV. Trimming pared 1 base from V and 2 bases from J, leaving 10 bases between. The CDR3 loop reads CASSLGGTLTDTQYF. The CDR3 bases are TGTGCCAGCAGCTTAGGCGGGACTCTCACAGATACGCAGTATTTT.